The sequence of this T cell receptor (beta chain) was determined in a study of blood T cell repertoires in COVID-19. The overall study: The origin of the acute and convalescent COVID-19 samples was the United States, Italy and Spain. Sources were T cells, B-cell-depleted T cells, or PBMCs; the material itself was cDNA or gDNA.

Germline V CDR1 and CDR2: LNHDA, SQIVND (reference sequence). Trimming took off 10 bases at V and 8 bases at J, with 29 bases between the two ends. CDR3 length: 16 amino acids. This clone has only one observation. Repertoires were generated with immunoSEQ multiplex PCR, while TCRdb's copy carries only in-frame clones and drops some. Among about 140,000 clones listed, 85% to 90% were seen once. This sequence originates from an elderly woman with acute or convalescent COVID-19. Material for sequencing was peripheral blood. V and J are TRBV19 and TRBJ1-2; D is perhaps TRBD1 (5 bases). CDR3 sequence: CATFARGDSVRRGYTF. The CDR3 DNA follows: TGTGCCACCTTCGCCCGAGGAGACAGTGTCAGACGGGGCTACACCTTC.